Described below is a single T cell receptor (beta chain) sequence and its context. Antigen specificity is unknown. At baseline, cycle 4 day 1, and cycle 7 day 1, blood was sampled. Germline values: CDR1 SGHTA, CDR2 FQGTGA. V was clipped by 2 bases and J by 8 bases, with 12 bases between them. The CDR3 is 13 amino acids. The sample comes from a study of OX40 agonist ivuxolimab in advanced cancers. Study context: Antecedent anti-PD-1, anti-PD-L1 or anti-CTLA-4 therapy was permissible, with roughly 36% having received some.

Only in-frame clones appear in the TCRdb table, and some are missing; sequencing was by immunoSEQ multiplex PCR. Here the sample spans about 81,000 clones, 88% being singletons. General observations from the study: More expanded clones were found, on average, in CD8+ than in CD4+ T cells. Among the lowest peripheral clonal expansion occurred in 0.1-3.0 mg/kg partial responders.

The sequence was obtained from an adult with an advanced solid tumor such as melanoma, head and neck, liver or kidney cancer. This specimen consisted of CD4+ or CD8+ T cells sorted from blood, obtained in a trial of the OX40 agonist ivuxolimab. The chain combines TRBV7-3 with TRBJ1-2, with D unclear. The CDR3 protein is CASSLSGIGGYTF. CDR3 coding DNA: TGTGCCAGCAGCTTATCGGGAATTGGGGGCTACACCTTC.